This record concerns one T cell receptor (beta chain) sequence. The antigen is unknown. Via MiXCR, TCRdb re-called the 5' RACE reads, giving one row per CDR3 protein. The table shows some 18,000 distinct CDR3 sequences, with roughly 7.5% occurring only once. This record belongs to a study of spatial heterogeneity in lung cancer. Overall study findings and caveats: One measure, the expanded intratumoral alpha and beta TCR count, tracked tumor mutation counts.

The germline CDR1 and CDR2 sequences are MGHDK and SYGVNS. There are 12 residues in the CDR3. V gave up 6 bases and J gave up 0 bases, with 6 bases separating them. Time point specified: sample taken at primary tumor resection. Sequenced material: lung tumor tissue, taken at surgery. J is TRBJ2-7 and V is TRBV25-1, with D possibly being TRBD1 (5 bases). The sequence was obtained from a male donor with early-stage non-small cell lung cancer. The CDR3 sequence: CASRTVSYEQYF. The CDR3 region has the DNA TGTGCCAGCAGGACAGTCTCCTACGAGCAGTACTTC.